What follows is one T cell receptor (beta chain) and its context. Judged by its sample share, this clonotype qualifies as large (0.1 to 1%). No antigen is known for it. Base qualities are not provided; no much larger clone lies one nucleotide away. CDR1 and CDR2 are read off the germline V gene (reference sequence) as DFQATT and SNEGSKA. The CDR3 numbers 17 residues from cysteine through phenylalanine. The read is trimmed to its CDR3 DNA, 51 bases read in frame from base 1. V trim: 5 bases; J trim: 3 bases; unmatched bases: 13. Library preparation employed RT-PCR. TCRdb records Illumina MiSeq as the sequencer. The raw public reads went through TCRdb reprocessing: fastp at Q25, MiXCR clone calling, in-frame beta chains kept. Every CDR3 protein is listed once, alongside the most common genes and DNA of its rows. Within this sample are 1,500 or so distinct CDR3 sequences, with around 15% of them counted one time only. Jointly, the top ten make up more than 20% of the sample.

This specimen comes from a study of immune reconstitution after stem cell transplant in scleroderma (dated by TCRdb to about 2017). The TCR was taken from a female donor with systemic sclerosis. The V and J segments used are TRBV20-1 and TRBJ1-5, with 10 bases in between that match TRBD1. Specimen collection occurred before or after autologous hematopoietic stem cell transplantation (not recorded which). The nucleotide sequence reads as follows: TGCAGTGCTTCCGGGACAGGGGCGGTAGGGGTCAATCAGCCCCAGCATTTT. It translates as CSASGTGAVGVNQPQHF.